This T cell receptor beta chain was observed in a study of shared clonotypes between healthy human individuals. Only in-frame clones appear in the TCRdb table, and some are missing; sequencing was by immunoSEQ multiplex PCR. The table has approximately 600,000 clones, 85% to 95% seen once. This clone was counted once. As defined, naive CD8 cells were CD45RO-negative and positively selected for CCR7, with terminally differentiated effector memory CD45RA+ cells excluded. The origin of this receptor is a woman in her 30s in good health. The sample consisted of naive CD8+ T cells sorted from blood.

The CDR3 here is CASSLEGTYGYTF. In DNA, the CDR3 is TGTGCCAGCAGCTTGGAAGGGACCTATGGCTACACCTTC. This chain joins TRBV5-6 and TRBJ1-2; a possible D gene is TRBD1 (5 bases). CDR3 length: 13 residues. Germline loops: CDR1 SGHDT, CDR2 YYEEEE. Trimming pared 0 bases from V and 4 bases from J, leaving 7 bases between.